This T cell receptor (beta chain) was recorded in a study of somatic mutations in cytotoxic T cells in rheumatoid arthritis. General study findings and limits: Rheumatoid arthritis patients showed CD8+ clonality increasing with age, unlike healthy controls.

Trimming shortened V by 0 bases and J by 0 bases, and 6 bases separated the two germline ends. This CDR3 is built from 15 residues. CDR1 and CDR2 from the germline V gene are KGHSH and LQKENI. As regards this clone: Its antigen is undetermined.

The protocol was immunoSEQ multiplex PCR, while the TCRdb copy is restricted to in-frame clones and leaves out a portion. The table lists roughly 16,000 clones, around three quarters of them singletons. The TCR comes from an adult with rheumatoid arthritis. Sequenced sample: CD8+ T cells sorted from blood. The chain joins TRBV18 to TRBJ1-3; the D is unclear. The DNA of the CDR3 is TGTGCCAGCTCACCACCGGGTTTCTCTGGAAACACCATATATTTT. This translates into CASSPPGFSGNTIYF.